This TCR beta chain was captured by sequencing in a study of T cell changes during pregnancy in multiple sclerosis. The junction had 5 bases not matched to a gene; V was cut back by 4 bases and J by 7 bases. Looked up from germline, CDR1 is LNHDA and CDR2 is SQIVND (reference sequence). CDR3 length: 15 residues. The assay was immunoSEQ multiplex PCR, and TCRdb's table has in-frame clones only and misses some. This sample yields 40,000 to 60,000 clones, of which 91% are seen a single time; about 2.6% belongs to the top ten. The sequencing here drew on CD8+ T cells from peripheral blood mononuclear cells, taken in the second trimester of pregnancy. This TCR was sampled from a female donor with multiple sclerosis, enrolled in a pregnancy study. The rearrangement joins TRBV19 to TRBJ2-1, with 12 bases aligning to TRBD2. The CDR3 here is CASSNTSGGRNEQFF. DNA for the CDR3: TGTGCCAGTAGTAACACTAGCGGGGGGAGGAATGAGCAGTTCTTC.